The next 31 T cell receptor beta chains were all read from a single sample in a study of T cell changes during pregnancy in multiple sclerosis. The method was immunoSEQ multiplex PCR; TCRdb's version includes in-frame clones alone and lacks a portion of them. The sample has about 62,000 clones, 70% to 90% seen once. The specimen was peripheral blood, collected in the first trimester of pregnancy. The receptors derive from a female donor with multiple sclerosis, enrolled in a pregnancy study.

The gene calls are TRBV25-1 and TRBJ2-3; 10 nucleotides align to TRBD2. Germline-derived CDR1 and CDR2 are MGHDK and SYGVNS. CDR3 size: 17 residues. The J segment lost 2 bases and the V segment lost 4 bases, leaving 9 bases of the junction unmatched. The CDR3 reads CASSGTWTSGFTDTQYF. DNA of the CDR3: TGTGCCAGCAGTGGGACTTGGACTAGCGGATTCACAGATACGCAGTATTTT.

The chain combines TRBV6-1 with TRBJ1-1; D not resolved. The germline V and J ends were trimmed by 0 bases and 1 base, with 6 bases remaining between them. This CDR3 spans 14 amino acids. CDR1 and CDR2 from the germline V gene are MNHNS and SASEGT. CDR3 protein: CASSEARWNTEAFF. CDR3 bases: TGTGCCAGCAGTGAAGCGCGATGGAACACTGAAGCTTTCTTT.

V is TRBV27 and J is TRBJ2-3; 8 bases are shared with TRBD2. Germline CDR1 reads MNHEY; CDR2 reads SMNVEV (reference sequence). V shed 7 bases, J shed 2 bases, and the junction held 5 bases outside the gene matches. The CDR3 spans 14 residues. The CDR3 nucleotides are TGTGCCAGCATCGGGGGGGGCTTCACAGATACGCAGTATTTT. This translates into CASIGGGFTDTQYF.

For the CDR3, the DNA is TGTGCCAGCTCACCTGACAGTTCCTATGGCTACACCTTC. It translates to CASSPDSSYGYTF. The J gene is TRBJ1-2, the V gene TRBV18; TRBD1 might be the D (5 bases). V was clipped by 3 bases and J by 4 bases, with 9 bases between them. CDR1 KGHSH and CDR2 LQKENI come from the germline V gene. The CDR3 totals 13 residues.

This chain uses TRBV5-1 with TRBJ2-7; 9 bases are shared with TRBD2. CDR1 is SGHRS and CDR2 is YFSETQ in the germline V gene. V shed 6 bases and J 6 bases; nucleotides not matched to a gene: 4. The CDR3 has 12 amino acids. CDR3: CASTGGRGEQYF. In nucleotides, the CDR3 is TGCGCCAGCACTGGCGGGAGGGGCGAGCAGTACTTC.

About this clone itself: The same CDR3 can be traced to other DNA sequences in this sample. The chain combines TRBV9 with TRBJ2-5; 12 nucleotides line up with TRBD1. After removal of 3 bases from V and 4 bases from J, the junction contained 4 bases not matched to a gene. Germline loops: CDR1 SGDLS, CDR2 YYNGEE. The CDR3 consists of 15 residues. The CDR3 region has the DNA TGTGCCAGCAGCGGGGGACAGGGGGCGGGAGAGACCCAGTACTTC. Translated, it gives CASSGGQGAGETQYF.

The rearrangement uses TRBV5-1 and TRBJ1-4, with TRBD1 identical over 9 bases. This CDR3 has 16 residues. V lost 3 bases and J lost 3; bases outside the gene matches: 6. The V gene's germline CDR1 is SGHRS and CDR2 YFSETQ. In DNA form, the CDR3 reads TGCGCCAGCAGCTCAACAGGGGGCTTGGCTAATGAAAAACTGTTTTTT. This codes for CASSSTGGLANEKLFF.

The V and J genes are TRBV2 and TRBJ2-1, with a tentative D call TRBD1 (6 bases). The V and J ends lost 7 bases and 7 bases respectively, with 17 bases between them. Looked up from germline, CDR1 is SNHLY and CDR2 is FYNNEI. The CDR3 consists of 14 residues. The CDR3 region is CASIWEQGYNEQFF. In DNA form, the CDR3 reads TGTGCCAGCATCTGGGAACAGGGTTATAATGAGCAGTTCTTC.

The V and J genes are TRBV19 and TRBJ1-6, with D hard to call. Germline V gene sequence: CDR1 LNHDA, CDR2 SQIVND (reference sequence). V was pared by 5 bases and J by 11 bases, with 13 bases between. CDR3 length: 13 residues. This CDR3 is CASSGMGRPPLHF. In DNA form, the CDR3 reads TGTGCCAGTAGTGGGATGGGGAGACCACCCCTCCACTTT.

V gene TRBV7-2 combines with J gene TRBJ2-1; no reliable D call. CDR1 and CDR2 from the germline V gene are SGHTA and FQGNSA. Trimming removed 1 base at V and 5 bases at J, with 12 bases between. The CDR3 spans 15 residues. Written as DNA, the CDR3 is TGTGCCAGCAGCTTAGGGCTCCCTAGAAACAATGAGCAGTTCTTC. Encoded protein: CASSLGLPRNNEQFF.

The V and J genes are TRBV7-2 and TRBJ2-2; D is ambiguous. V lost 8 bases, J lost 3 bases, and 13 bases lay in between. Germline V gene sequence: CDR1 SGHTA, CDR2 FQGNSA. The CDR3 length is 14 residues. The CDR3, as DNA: TGTGCCAGCGAAAGTTGGAGTGACACCGGGGAGCTGTTTTTT. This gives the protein CASESWSDTGELFF.

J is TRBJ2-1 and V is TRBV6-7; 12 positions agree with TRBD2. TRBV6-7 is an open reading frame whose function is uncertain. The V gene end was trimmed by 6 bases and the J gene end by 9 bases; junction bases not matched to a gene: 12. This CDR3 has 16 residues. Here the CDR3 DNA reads TGTGCCAGCAGCCGTAGACTAGCGGGAGATTCGGGTGAGCAGTTCTTC. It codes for CASSRRLAGDSGEQFF.

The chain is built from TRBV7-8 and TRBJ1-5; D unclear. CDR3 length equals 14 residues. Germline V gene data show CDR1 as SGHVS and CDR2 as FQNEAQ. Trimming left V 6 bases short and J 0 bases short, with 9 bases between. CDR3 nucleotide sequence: TGTGCCAGCAGACCCCGGGATAGCAATCAGCCCCAGCATTTT. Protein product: CASRPRDSNQPQHF.

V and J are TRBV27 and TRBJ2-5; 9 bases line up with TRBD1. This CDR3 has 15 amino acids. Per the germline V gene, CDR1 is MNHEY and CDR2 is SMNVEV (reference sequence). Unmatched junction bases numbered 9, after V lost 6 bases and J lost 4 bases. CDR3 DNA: TGTGCCAGCAGCCTGGGACAGGGAAGGCGAGAGACCCAGTACTTC. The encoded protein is CASSLGQGRRETQYF.

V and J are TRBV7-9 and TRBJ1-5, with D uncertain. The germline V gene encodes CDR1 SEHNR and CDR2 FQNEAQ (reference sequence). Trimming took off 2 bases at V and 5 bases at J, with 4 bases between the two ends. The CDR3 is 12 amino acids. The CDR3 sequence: CASSLQDQPQHF. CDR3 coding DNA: TGTGCCAGCAGCTTACAGGATCAGCCCCAGCATTTT.

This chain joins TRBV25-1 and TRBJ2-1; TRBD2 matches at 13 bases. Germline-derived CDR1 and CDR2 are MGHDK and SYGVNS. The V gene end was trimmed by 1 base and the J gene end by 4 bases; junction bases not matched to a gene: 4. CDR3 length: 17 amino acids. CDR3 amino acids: CASSESGTSGKYNEQFF. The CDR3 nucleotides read TGTGCCAGCAGTGAATCCGGGACTAGCGGGAAATACAATGAGCAGTTCTTC.

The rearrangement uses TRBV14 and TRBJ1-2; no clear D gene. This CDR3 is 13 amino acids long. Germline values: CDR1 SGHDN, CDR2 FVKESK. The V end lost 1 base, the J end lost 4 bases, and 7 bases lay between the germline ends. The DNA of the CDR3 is TGTGCCAGCAGCCAAGGGGCACCCTATGGCTACACCTTC. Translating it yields CASSQGAPYGYTF. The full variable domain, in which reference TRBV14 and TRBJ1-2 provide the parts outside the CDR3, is EAGVTQFPSHSVIEKGQTVTLRCDPISGHDNLYWYRRVMGKEIKFLLHFVKESKQDESGMPNNRFLAERTGGTYSTLKVQPAELEDSGVYFCASSQGAPYGYTFGSGTRLTVV.

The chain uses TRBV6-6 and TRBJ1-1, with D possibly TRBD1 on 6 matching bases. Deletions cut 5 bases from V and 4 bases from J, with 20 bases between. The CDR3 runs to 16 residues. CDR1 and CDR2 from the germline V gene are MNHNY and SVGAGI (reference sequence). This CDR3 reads CASSPPARGRSTEAFF. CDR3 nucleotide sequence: TGTGCCAGCAGTCCCCCGGCCAGGGGCCGGAGCACTGAAGCTTTCTTT.

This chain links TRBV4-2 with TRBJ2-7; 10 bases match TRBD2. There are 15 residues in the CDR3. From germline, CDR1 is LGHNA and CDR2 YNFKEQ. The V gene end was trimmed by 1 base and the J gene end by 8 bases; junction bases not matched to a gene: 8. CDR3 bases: TGTGCCAGCAGCCAAGGGACTAGCGGTCCCAGGAAGCAGTACTTC. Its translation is CASSQGTSGPRKQYF.

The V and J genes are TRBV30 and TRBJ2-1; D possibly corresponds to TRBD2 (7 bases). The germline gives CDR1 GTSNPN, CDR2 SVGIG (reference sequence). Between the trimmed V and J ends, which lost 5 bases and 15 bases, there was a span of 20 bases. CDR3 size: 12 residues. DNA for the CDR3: TGTGCCTGGCCCCAATCCCTAAGGGGGGGGTTCTTC. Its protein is CAWPQSLRGGFF.

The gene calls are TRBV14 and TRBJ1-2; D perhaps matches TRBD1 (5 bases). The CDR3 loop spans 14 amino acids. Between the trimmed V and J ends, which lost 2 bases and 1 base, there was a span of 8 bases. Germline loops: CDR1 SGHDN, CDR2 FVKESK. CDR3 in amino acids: CASSQPDSNYGYTF. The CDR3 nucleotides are TGTGCCAGCAGCCAACCCGACAGTAACTATGGCTACACCTTC.

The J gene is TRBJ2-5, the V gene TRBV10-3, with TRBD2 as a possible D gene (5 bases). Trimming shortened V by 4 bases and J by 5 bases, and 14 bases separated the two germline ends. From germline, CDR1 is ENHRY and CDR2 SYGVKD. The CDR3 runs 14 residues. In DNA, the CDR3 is TGTGCCATCAGTGTAGGACTGGAGGCGGAGACCCAGTACTTC. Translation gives CAISVGLEAETQYF.

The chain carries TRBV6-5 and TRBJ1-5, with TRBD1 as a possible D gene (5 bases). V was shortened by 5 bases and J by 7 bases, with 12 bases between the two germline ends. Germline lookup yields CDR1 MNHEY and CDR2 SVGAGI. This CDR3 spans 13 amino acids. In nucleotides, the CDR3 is TGTGCCAGCAGTAAGCAGGGTGCCCAGCCCCAGCATTTT. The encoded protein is CASSKQGAQPQHF.

DNA for the CDR3: TGCGCCAGCAGCCAAGATTCCGTTTTGGGCCAGCCCCAGCATTTT. It is translated as CASSQDSVLGQPQHF. The V gene is TRBV4-3, the J gene TRBJ1-5; D is ambiguous. Trimming shortened V by 0 bases and J by 7 bases, and 13 bases separated the two germline ends. The CDR3 has 15 residues. From germline, CDR1 is LGHNA and CDR2 YSLEER.

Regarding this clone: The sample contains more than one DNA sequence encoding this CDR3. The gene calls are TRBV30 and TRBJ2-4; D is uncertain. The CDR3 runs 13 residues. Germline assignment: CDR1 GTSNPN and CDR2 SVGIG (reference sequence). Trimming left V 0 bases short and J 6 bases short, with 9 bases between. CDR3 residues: CAWSVPGGNIQYF. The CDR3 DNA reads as TGTGCCTGGAGTGTACCGGGTGGAAACATTCAGTACTTC.

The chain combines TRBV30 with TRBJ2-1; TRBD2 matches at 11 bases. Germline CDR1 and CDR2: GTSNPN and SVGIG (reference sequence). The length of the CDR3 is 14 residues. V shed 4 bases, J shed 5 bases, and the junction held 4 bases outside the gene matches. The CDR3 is CAWTVAGGDNEQFF. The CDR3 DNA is TGTGCCTGGACCGTAGCGGGAGGGGACAATGAGCAGTTCTTC.

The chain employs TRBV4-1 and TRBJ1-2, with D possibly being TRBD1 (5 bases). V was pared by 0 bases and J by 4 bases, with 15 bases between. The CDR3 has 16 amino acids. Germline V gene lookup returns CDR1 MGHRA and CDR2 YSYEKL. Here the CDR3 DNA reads TGCGCCAGCAGCCAAGATATGGGGGGTAGTTCCTATGGCTACACCTTC. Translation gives CASSQDMGGSSYGYTF.

The DNA of the CDR3 is TGTGCCATCAAGGGGGGGAGCTATGGCTACACCTTC. Translating gives CAIKGGSYGYTF. V usage is TRBV6-5 and J usage is TRBJ1-2, with D possibly matching TRBD1 (6 bases). There are 12 residues in the CDR3. The germline V and J ends were trimmed by 10 bases and 4 bases, with 13 bases remaining between them. CDR1 MNHEY and CDR2 SVGAGI come from the germline V gene.

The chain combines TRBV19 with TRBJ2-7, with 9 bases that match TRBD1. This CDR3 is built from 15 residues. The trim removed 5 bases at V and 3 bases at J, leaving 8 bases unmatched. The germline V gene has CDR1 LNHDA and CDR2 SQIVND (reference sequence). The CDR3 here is CASSYEGQGVYEQYF. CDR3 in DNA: TGTGCCAGTAGTTACGAGGGACAGGGAGTCTACGAGCAGTACTTC.

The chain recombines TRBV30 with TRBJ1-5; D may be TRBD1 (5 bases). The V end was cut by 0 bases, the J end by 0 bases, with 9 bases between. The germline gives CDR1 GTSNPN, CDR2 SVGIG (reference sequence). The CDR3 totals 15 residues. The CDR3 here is CAWSVEGYSNQPQHF. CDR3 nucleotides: TGTGCCTGGAGTGTGGAGGGGTATAGCAATCAGCCCCAGCATTTT. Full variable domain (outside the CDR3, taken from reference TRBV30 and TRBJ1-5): SQTIHQWPATLVQPVGSPLSLECTVEGTSNPNLYWYRQAAGRGLQLLFYSVGIGQISSEVPQNLSASRPQDRQFILSSKKLLLSDSGFYLCAWSVEGYSNQPQHFGDGTRLSIL.

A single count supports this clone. This CDR3 reads CASSIAGALYEQYF. CDR3 DNA: TGTGCCAGCAGCATAGCGGGGGCCCTCTACGAGCAGTACTTC. The V call is TRBV5-6, the J call TRBJ2-7; TRBD2 matches 9 bases. The CDR3 totals 14 residues. With 4 bases clipped from V and 3 bases from J, the junction kept 5 bases outside the gene matches. Germline V gives CDR1 SGHDT, CDR2 YYEEEE.